This note documents a single T cell receptor (beta chain) sequence. Its matching antigen is unknown. Using its own MiXCR run on the RT-PCR reads, TCRdb lists one record per CDR3 protein. The repertoire holds fewer than 750,000 distinct CDR3 sequences, with 12% to 15% as singletons. This specimen comes from a study of response to subunit inactivated influenza vaccine. V shed 7 bases and J 5 bases; nucleotides not matched to a gene: 9. The germline V gene encodes CDR1 MDHEN and CDR2 SYDVKM. This CDR3 region has 15 residues. Study-level results: Few additional T cells are recruited per seasonal influenza vaccination, authors suggested.

This chain connects TRBV28 to TRBJ2-1; 9 bases align to TRBD2. This TCR came from a man over 45 who received an inactivated influenza vaccine. The sample here was PBMCs from blood, taken approximately 12 days after vaccination. CDR3 bases: TGTGCCAGCACCTCTATGACTAGCGGAGACAATGAGCAGTTCTTC. As protein: CASTSMTSGDNEQFF.